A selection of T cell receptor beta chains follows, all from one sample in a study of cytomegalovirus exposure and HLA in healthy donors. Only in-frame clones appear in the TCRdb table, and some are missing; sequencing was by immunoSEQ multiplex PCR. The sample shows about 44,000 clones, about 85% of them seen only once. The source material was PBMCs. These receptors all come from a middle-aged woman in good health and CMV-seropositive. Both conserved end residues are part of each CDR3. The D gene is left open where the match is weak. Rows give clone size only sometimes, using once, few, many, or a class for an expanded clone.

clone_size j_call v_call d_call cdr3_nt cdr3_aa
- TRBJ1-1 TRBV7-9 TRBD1 TGTGCCAGCAGCTCCGGGACAGGGGCCGCTTTCTTT CASSSGTGAAFF
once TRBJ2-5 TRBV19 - TGTGCCAGTAGTATGGACAGACAAGAGACCCAGTACTTC CASSMDRQETQYF
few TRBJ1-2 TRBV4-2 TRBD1 TGTGCCAGCGCAGGGGGCCTTGGCTACACCTTC CASAGGLGYTF
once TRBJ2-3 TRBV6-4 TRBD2 TGTGCCAGCAGTGAACGAGCGGGAGGCAAGGATACGCAGTATTTT CASSERAGGKDTQYF
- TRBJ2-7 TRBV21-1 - TGTGCCAGCACCCCCCGTGGACAGGGGAGCGAGCAGTACTTC CASTPRGQGSEQYF
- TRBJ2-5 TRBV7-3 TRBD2 TGTGCCAGCAGCTTAACGGAAGTAGCGGGAGGCCCAGAGACCCAGTACTTC CASSLTEVAGGPETQYF
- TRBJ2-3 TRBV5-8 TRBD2 TGTGCCAGCAGCCCCGGACTAGCTAGCACAGATACGCAGTATTTT CASSPGLASTDTQYF
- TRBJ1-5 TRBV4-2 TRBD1 TGTGCCAGCAGCCAAGAGCAGGGGGATAGCAATCAGCCCCAGCATTTT CASSQEQGDSNQPQHF
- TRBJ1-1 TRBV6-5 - TGTGCCAGCAGTTCGAGGGCGGGCACTGAAGCTTTCTTT CASSSRAGTEAFF
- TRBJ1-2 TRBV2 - TGTGCCAGCAGTGAAACAGGCTATGGCTACACCTTC CASSETGYGYTF
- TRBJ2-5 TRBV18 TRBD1 TGTGCCAGCTCACCAACGGGACAGCCCCAAGAGACCCAGTACTTC CASSPTGQPQETQYF
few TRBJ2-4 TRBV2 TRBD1 TGTGCCAGCGGACAGGGATTCATTCAGTACTTC CASGQGFIQYF
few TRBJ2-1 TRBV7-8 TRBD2 TGTGCCAGCAGCTTAGGATCACTAGCGGGGGGCTACAATGAGCAGTTCTTC CASSLGSLAGGYNEQFF
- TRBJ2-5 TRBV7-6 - TGTGCCAGCAGCTTAGTGGGAGGAGAGACCCAGTACTTC CASSLVGGETQYF
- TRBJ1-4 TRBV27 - TGTGCCAGCAGGAGGGGGAAAACAACTAATGAAAAACTGTTTTTT CASRRGKTTNEKLFF
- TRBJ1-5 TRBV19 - TGTGCCAGTAGTATTAAGAGGTTTAGCAATCAGCCCCAGCATTTT CASSIKRFSNQPQHF
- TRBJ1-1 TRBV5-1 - TGCGCCAGCAGCTTGGGACAGGTGAACACTGAAGCTTTCTTT CASSLGQVNTEAFF
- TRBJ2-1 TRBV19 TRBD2 TGTGCCAGTATTATCACGGGGGGGCCTATGGGTGAGCAGTTCTTC CASIITGGPMGEQFF
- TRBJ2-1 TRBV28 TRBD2 TGTGCCACTTATAGCGGGAGCTCCTACAATGAGCAGTTCTTC CATYSGSSYNEQFF
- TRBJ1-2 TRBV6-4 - TGTGCCAGCAGAGAGGGGGAAGGCTATGGCTACACCTTC CASREGEGYGYTF
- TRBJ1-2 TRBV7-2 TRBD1 TGTGCCAGCAGCACCGAGGGACAGGCGAAAGGCTACACCTTC CASSTEGQAKGYTF
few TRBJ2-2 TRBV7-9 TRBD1 TGTGCCAGCAGCCACGGACAGGGCGGCGGGGAGCTGTTTTTT CASSHGQGGGELFF
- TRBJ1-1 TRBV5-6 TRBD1 TGTGCCAGCAGCAGGAACAGGGGGCTTTACACTGAAGCTTTCTTT CASSRNRGLYTEAFF
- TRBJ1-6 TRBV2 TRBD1 TGTGCCAGCAGTGAATTCCTGACAGGGCAGTCACCCCTCCACTTT CASSEFLTGQSPLHF
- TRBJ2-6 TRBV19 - TGTGCCAGTAGTCCCAGGGGGGAACCCACTGGGGCCAACGTCCTGACTTTC CASSPRGEPTGANVLTF
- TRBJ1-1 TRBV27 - TGTGCCAGCAGTTTGGGGTCGGGAGCAGGCGGTCGACCGGGCCTGAACACTGAAGCTTTCTTT CASSLGSGAGGRPGLNTEAFF
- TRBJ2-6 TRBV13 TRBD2 TGTGCCAGCAGCTTAGGCCTAGGGCGGGAGATCCCCACTGGGGCCAACGTCCTGACTTTC CASSLGLGREIPTGANVLTF
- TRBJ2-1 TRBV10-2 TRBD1 TGCGCCAGCCGGACAGGGGGGGGCAATGAGCAGTTCTTC CASRTGGGNEQFF
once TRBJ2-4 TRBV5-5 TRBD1 TGTGCCAGCAGCGCGGGTAGGGACAGAAACATTCAGTACTTC CASSAGRDRNIQYF
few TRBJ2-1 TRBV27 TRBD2 TGTGCCAGCTCCCCCCGGCTAGCGGGAGGGTACAATGAGCAGTTCTTC CASSPRLAGGYNEQFF
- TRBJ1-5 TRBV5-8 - TGTGCCAGCAGCTTGGCCGGGGGGTATAGCAATCAGCCCCAGCATTTT CASSLAGGYSNQPQHF
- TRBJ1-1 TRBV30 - TGTGCCTTAAATCAGGGGCTTCAGGACACTGAAGCTTTCTTT CALNQGLQDTEAFF
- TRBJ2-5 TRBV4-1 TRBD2 TGCGCCAGCAGCCAAGATCTAGCGGGGGAGAAAGAGACCCAGTACTTC CASSQDLAGEKETQYF